The source of this T cell receptor beta chain is a study of blood T cells in healthy people across ages. With respect to this clonotype: At one boundary the junction diverges from the germline segment, which might be a read error.

The CDR3 is 15 amino acids. The germline CDR1 and CDR2 sequences are MNHEY and SMNVEV (reference sequence). A second PCR, run for about 6 to 12 cycles, used a sample-barcoded 5' primer plus a J-beta primer mix. Every cDNA molecule bore a tag from a template-switch adaptor containing 12 random nucleotides. In TCRdb, the 5' RACE reads were re-called with MiXCR into one record per CDR3 protein. The sample lists under 2 million distinct CDR3 sequences, roughly 32% occurring once. Sequenced material: blood. The TCR comes from a young woman in good health. The genes are TRBV27 and TRBJ1-5; D gene unclear. Written as DNA, the CDR3 is TGTGCCAACAGTTTATCCCCCTTGGCTGATCAGCCCCAGCATTTT. It yields the protein CANSLSPLADQPQHF.